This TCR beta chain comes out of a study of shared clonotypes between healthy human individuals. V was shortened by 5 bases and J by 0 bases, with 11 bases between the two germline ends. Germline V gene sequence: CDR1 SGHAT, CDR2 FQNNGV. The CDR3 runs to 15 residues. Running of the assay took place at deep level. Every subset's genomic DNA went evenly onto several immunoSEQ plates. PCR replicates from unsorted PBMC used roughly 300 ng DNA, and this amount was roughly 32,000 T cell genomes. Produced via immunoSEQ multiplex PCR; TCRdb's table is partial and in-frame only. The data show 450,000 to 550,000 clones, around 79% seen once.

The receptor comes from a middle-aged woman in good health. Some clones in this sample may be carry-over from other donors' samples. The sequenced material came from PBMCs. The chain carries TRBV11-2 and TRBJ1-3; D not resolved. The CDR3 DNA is TGTGCCAGCAGCCTTAGTCTTAGCTCTGGAAACACCATATATTTT. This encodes CASSLSLSSGNTIYF.